These 11 T cell receptor beta chains came from one sample sequenced in a study of tissue T cells after allogeneic stem cell transplantation. Measured with immunoSEQ multiplex PCR; TCRdb has only the in-frame clones, and not every one. The table shows about 4,400 clones, with more than 40% occurring only once. This sample's time point: mouse harvest day 14 after allogeneic transplant. Tail vein injection delivered 10^7 T-cell-depleted bone marrow cells and 10^6 splenic CD5+ T cells. The sequencing sample was made of lymph node tissue. Receptors were obtained from a female BALB/c mouse given C57BL/6 T cells with graft-versus-host disease after an allogeneic hematopoietic cell transplant.

This clone has just a few counts. Mouse gene names and germline throughout. The read comes to an end 1 residue before the CDR3 does, leaving the germline J gene to fill in the end. The chain employs TRBV26 and TRBJ1-2; 7 bases align to TRBD1. The CDR3 runs 13 residues. Germline CDR1 is KGHPV and CDR2 is FQNQEV (reference sequence). The ends lost 4 bases at V and 4 bases at J; junction bases unmatched: 3. CDR3 sequence: CASSPGGISDYTF. CDR3 DNA, as far as it was read: TGTGCCAGCAGTCCAGGGGGGATCTCCGACTACACC.

Sample share makes this clone medium-sized (0.01 to 0.1%). The gene names given are mouse names. The read halts 1 residue ahead of the CDR3 end, with the missing end drawn from the germline J gene. V usage is TRBV12-1 and J usage is TRBJ2-7, with 11 bases that match TRBD2. The CDR3 covers 15 residues. Trimming removed 0 bases from V and 0 bases from J; junction bases left unmatched: 0. Per the germline V gene, CDR1 is SGHSN and CDR2 is HYEKVE. CDR3 sequence reads: CASSLDWGGSYEQYF. CDR3 bases read: TGTGCCAGCTCTCTCGACTGGGGGGGCTCCTATGAACAGTAC.

Concerning this clone itself: Gene and germline names: mouse. The read falls 1 residue short of the CDR3 end, and the missing part is taken from the germline J gene. V is TRBV16 and J is TRBJ2-4; unclear D gene. V was cut by 3 bases and J by 2 bases, with 6 bases left in between. Germline CDR1 reads SGHSA; CDR2 reads FRNQAP. This CDR3 has 13 amino acids. The CDR3 region is CASSLGIQNTLYF. Partial CDR3 DNA: TGTGCAAGCAGCTTGGGGATTCAAAACACCTTGTAC.

This clone occurred a few times. Genes and germline come from the mouse. Sequencing ends 1 residue short of the CDR3 end; the germline J gene provides the rest. The chain is built from TRBV26 and TRBJ1-6, with 7 positions matching TRBD1. TRBJ1-6 is annotated as an ORF whose role is uncertain. This CDR3 is 13 amino acids long. J was trimmed by 8 bases and V by 2 bases; bases with no gene match: 0. Germline CDR1 KGHPV, CDR2 FQNQEV (reference sequence). This CDR3 is CASSLQGDSPLYF. CDR3 bases read: TGTGCCAGCAGTCTGCAGGGGGATTCGCCCCTCTAC.

On this clone itself: These gene names are mouse names. The read halts 1 residue ahead of the CDR3 end, with the missing end drawn from the germline J gene. The chain carries TRBV20 and TRBJ1-2, with 9 bases fitting TRBD1. This CDR3 region has 13 residues. Germline V gene lookup returns CDR1 GFQATS and CDR2 STVNSAI. V lost 6 bases, J lost 4 bases, and 6 bases stayed unmatched. The sequenced CDR3 bases are TGTGGTGCGGGGGACAGGGTGGGCTCCGACTACACC. Translation gives CGAGDRVGSDYT. In full, the CDR3 is CGAGDRVGSDYTF.

With respect to this clone: These gene names are mouse names. The CDR3 end falls 1 residue outside the read, so it is completed with the germline J gene. The genes are TRBV13-2 and TRBJ1-2; TRBD1 is a possible D gene (5 bases). Trimming took 5 bases from V and 0 from J, leaving 8 bases between them. The CDR3 has 13 residues. Germline CDR1 and CDR2: NNHNN and SYGAGS (reference sequence). The sequenced part of the CDR3 DNA is TGTGCCAGCGGCCGACAGACAAACTCCGACTACACC. Its translation is CASGRQTNSDYT. The entire CDR3 protein reads CASGRQTNSDYTF.

This clone occurred a few times. The gene symbols are mouse symbols. The read terminates 1 residue ahead of where the CDR3 ends, so the germline J gene completes it. The rearrangement links TRBV26 to TRBJ2-2, with D unresolved. CDR1 KGHPV and CDR2 FQNQEV come from the germline V gene (reference sequence). There are 13 residues in the CDR3. Trimming removed 2 bases from V and 4 bases from J, with 5 bases in between. The CDR3 sequence is CASSLESTGQLYF. The DNA read from the CDR3 is TGTGCCAGCAGTCTGGAGAGCACCGGGCAGCTCTAC.

This clone counts as medium-sized (0.01 to 0.1%). Gene names and germline refer to mouse. The read halts 1 residue ahead of the CDR3 end, with the missing end drawn from the germline J gene. The chain uses TRBV3 and TRBJ2-7; the D is unclear. Germline-derived CDR1 and CDR2 are SNHLY and FYNGKV (reference sequence). V lost 0 bases to trimming and J lost 7 bases, with 7 bases between them. The CDR3 runs 12 residues. This CDR3 is CASSLAGKEQYF. Partial CDR3 DNA: TGTGCCAGCAGCTTAGCAGGGAAGGAACAGTAC.

In its sample, this clone ranks as medium-sized. The gene symbols are mouse symbols. Coverage ceases 1 residue before the CDR3 finishes, and the germline J gene fills in the end. The V call is TRBV26, the J call TRBJ2-7; no reliable D call. The CDR3 consists of 12 residues. The V gene's germline CDR1 is KGHPV and CDR2 FQNQEV (reference sequence). V was trimmed by 2 bases and J by 6 bases, leaving 8 bases between them. The part of the CDR3 DNA that was read is TGTGCCAGCAGTCTGAAGGGTATTGAACAGTAC. Protein sequence: CASSLKGIEQY. In full, the CDR3 is CASSLKGIEQYF.

This clone was detected only a few times. Genes here carry mouse names. The CDR3 end lies 1 residue beyond the end of the read and is filled in from the germline J gene. V usage is TRBV26 and J usage is TRBJ2-1; 11 bases line up with TRBD2. The germline V gene has CDR1 KGHPV and CDR2 FQNQEV (reference sequence). The junction had 3 bases not matched to a gene; V was cut back by 2 bases and J by 6 bases. The CDR3 contains 15 residues. The CDR3 loop reads CASSLTGGASAEQFF. The sequenced part of the CDR3 DNA is TGTGCCAGCAGTCTGACTGGGGGGGCGAGTGCTGAGCAGTTC.

As for this clone: Genes and germline are mouse. Read data end 1 residue before the CDR3 end; the end is taken from the germline J gene. V usage is TRBV19 and J usage is TRBJ2-2; 7 positions match TRBD1. The junction had 3 bases not matched to a gene; V was cut back by 4 bases and J by 0 bases. The CDR3 runs 15 residues. Germline CDR1 reads FNHDT; CDR2 reads SITEND (reference sequence). The CDR3 loop is CASSPTGANTGQLYF. The sequenced part of the CDR3 DNA is TGTGCCAGCAGTCCTACAGGGGCAAACACCGGGCAGCTCTAC. The variable domain in full, completed from reference TRBV19 and TRBJ2-2, reads GGIITQTPKFLIGQEGQKLTLKCQQNFNHDTMYWYRQDSGKGLRLIYYSITENDLQKGDLSEGYDASREKKSSFSLTVTSAQKNEMAVFLCASSPTGANTGQLYFGEGSKLTVL.